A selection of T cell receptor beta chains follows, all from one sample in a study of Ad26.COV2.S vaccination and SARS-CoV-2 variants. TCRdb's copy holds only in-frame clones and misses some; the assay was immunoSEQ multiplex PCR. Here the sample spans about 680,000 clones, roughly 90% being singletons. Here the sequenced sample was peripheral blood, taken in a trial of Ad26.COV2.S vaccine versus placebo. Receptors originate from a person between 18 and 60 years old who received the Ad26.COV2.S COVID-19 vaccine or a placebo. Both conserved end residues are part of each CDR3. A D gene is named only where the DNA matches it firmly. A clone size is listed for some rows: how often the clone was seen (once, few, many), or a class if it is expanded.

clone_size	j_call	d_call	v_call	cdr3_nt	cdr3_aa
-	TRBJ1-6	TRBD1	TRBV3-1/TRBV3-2	TGTGCCAGCAGCCAAGAGACAGGGAGGAATTCACCCCTCCACTTT	CASSQETGRNSPLHF
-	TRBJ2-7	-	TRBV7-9	TGTGCCAGCAGCTTGGTCCCAACCTACGAGCAGTACTTC	CASSLVPTYEQYF
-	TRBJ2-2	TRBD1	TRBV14	TGTGCCAGCAGCCCCAGGGGGCTCAACACCGGGGAGCTGTTTTTT	CASSPRGLNTGELFF
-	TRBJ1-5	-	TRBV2	TGTGCCAGCTCCTGGGGGGGTCAGCCCCAGCATTTT	CASSWGGQPQHF
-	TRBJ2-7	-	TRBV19	TGTGCCAGTAGTATAGGGGGACTGGGGGCCTACGAGCAGTACTTC	CASSIGGLGAYEQYF
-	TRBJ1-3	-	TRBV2	TGTGCCAGCAGGGAAGACAGTACCTCTGGAAACACCATATATTTT	CASREDSTSGNTIYF
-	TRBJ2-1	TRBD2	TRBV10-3	TGTGCCATCAGCCTAGCGGCTGACTACAATGAGCAGTTCTTC	CAISLAADYNEQFF
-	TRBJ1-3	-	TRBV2	TGTGCCAGCAGTGTGGGCCAGCTTAGCTCTGGAAACACCATATATTTT	CASSVGQLSSGNTIYF
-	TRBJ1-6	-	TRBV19	TGTGCCAGTAGTATTTACGGCAACAGGAACGATTCACCCCTCCACTTT	CASSIYGNRNDSPLHF
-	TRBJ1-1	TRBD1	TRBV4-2	TGTGCCAGCAGCCAAGTTAGGGGCGGGGGACAGGACGAAGCTTTCTTT	CASSQVRGGGQDEAFF
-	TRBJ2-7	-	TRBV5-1	TGCGCCAGCAGCCCTGGGACTTCACCTCGGCAGTACTTC	CASSPGTSPRQYF
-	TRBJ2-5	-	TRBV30	TGTGCCTGGAGTGTACACGGGAGTCAATCGGAGACCCAGTACTTC	CAWSVHGSQSETQYF
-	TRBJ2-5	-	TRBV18	TGTGCCAGCTCACCCCGCCCAGCGGACCAAGAGACCCAGTACTTC	CASSPRPADQETQYF
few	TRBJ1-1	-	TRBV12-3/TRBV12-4	TGTGCCAGCAGAACAGGGAGGCAACAAGCTTTCTTT	CASRTGRQQAFF
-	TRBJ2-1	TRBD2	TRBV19	TGTGCCAGTAGTATGAGGACTAGAGGGTACAATGAGCAGTTCTTC	CASSMRTRGYNEQFF
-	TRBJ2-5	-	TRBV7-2	TGTGCCAGCAGGGAAGGCGGGATTCGTGAGACCCAGTACTTC	CASREGGIRETQYF
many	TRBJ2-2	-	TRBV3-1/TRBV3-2	TGTGCCAGCAGCCAAGAAGGGGCAGGGTTTGCAGGGGAGCTGTTTTTT	CASSQEGAGFAGELFF
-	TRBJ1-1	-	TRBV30	TGTGCCTGGTGTCCCGGGCCAGTGAACACTGAAGCTTTCTTT	CAWCPGPVNTEAFF
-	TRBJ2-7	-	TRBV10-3	TGTGCCATCAGTGAAGGGGACTCCTACGAGCAGTACTTC	CAISEGDSYEQYF
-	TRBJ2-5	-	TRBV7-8	TGTGCCAGCAGCTTACAACAGGGAGGGTGGGAGACCCAGTACTTC	CASSLQQGGWETQYF
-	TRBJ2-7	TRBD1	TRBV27	TGTGCCAGCAAGAGGGGACAGGGCTCCTACGAGCAGTACTTC	CASKRGQGSYEQYF
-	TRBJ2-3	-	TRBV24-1	TGTGCCACCAGTGACCCACAGGGTTTCACAGATACGCAGTATTTT	CATSDPQGFTDTQYF
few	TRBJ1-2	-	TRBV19	TGTGCCAGGTCCCAGGGGCGCCCCTTC	CARSQGRPF
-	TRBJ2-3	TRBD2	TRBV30	TGTGCCTGGAGTGGGGGAGGGTCTAGCACAGATACGCAGTATTTT	CAWSGGGSSTDTQYF
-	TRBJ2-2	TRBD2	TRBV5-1	TGCGCCAGCACCGGGAGCGGGAGGGCCACCGGGGAGCTGTTTTTT	CASTGSGRATGELFF
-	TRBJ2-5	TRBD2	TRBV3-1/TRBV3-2	TGTGCCAGCAGATCGGGACTAGCGGGAGGGGAGACCCAGTACTTC	CASRSGLAGGETQYF
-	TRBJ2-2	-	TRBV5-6	TGTGCCAGCAGCATTAACCCCGGGGAGCTGTTTTTT	CASSINPGELFF
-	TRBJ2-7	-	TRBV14	TGTGCCAGCAGCCACGCCTACCGAGGGCCTTACTCCTACGAGCAGTACTTC	CASSHAYRGPYSYEQYF
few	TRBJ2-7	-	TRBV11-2	TGTGCCAGCAGCGGGACCGAGACCTACGAGCAGTACTTC	CASSGTETYEQYF
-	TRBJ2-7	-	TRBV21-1	TGTGCCAGCAGCGCACGACAGCTACACAAAAGGGACGAGCAGTACTTC	CASSARQLHKRDEQYF
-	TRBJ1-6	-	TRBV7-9	TGTGCCAGCAGCTCCGGTTCACCCCTCCACTTT	CASSSGSPLHF
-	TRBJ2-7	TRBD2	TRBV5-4	TGTGCCAGCAGCGCGACTAGCGGGAGTTACTACGAGCAGTACTTC	CASSATSGSYYEQYF
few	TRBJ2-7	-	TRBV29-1	TGCAGCGTTGAGGGGGCTTACGAGCAGTACTTC	CSVEGAYEQYF
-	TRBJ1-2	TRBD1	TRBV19	TGTGCCAGTAGTATATCCACAGGGGGCGCCTATGGCTACACCTTC	CASSISTGGAYGYTF
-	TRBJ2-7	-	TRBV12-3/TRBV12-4	TGTGCCAGCAGCCCCGCCATAGCGTACGAGCAGTACTTC	CASSPAIAYEQYF
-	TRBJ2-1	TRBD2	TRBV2	TGTGCCAGCAGTTTCTCTAGCGGGCGAGGAGATGAGCAGTTCTTC	CASSFSSGRGDEQFF
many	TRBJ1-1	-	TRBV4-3	TGCGCCAGCAGCCAAGATGGGGGGGGTCGGACTGAAGCTTTCTTT	CASSQDGGGRTEAFF
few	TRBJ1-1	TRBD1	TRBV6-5	TGTGCCAGCGGAACGACAGGGGGGCCCACTGAAGCTTTCTTT	CASGTTGGPTEAFF
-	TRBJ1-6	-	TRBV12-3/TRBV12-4	TGTGCCAGCAGTGGGGGCCGGGATCTCCACTTT	CASSGGRDLHF
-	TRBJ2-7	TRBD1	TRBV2	TGTGCCAGCCAGGGGGCGATTACCCTCCTGGAGCAGTACTTC	CASQGAITLLEQYF
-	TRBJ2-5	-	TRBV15	TGTGCCACCGTGGACAGCTTCCAAGAGACCCAGTACTTC	CATVDSFQETQYF
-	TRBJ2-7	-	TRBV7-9	TGTGCCAGCAGCTTAGCGCAGGGGAAGGTTTACGAGCAGTACTTC	CASSLAQGKVYEQYF
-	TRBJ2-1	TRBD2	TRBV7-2	TGTGCCAGCAGCTTAAGCGGGACTAGCTATGAGCAGTTCTTC	CASSLSGTSYEQFF
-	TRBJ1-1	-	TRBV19	TGTGCCAGTAGTATAGACCGGAGCACTGAAGCTTTCTTT	CASSIDRSTEAFF
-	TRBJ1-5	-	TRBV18	TGTGCCAGCTCACGTGGGCAGGCTAGCAATCAGCCCCAGCATTTT	CASSRGQASNQPQHF
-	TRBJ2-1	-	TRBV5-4	TGTGCCAGCAGCTTGTTTACTGAGCAGTTCTTC	CASSLFTEQFF